The entry below describes one T cell receptor beta chain. Cohort allocation depended upon clinical history that participants reported. Clones were sequenced by immunoSEQ multiplex PCR, and TCRdb holds only the in-frame ones, with some missing. The table has around 300,000 clones, roughly 87% seen once; the top ten hold roughly 6.3%. The sample is drawn from a study of blood T cell repertoires in COVID-19. Study background: The United States, Italy and Spain provided the acute and convalescent COVID-19 samples. T cells, B-cell-depleted T cells, or PBMCs provided the cDNA or gDNA that served as material.

This clonotype was sampled from a woman in her forties who had recovered from COVID-19. Sample: PBMCs or T cells enriched from blood (not recorded which).

The CDR3 coding sequence is TGTGCCAGCAGGGGGGACACGGGGGGTTTCTTT. Amino acid sequence: CASRGDTGGFF. The rearrangement joins TRBV28 to TRBJ1-1; possible D gene TRBD1, 6 bases. Germline V gives CDR1 MDHEN, CDR2 SYDVKM. V was shortened by 6 bases and J by 13 bases, with 15 bases between the two germline ends. The CDR3 covers 11 residues.